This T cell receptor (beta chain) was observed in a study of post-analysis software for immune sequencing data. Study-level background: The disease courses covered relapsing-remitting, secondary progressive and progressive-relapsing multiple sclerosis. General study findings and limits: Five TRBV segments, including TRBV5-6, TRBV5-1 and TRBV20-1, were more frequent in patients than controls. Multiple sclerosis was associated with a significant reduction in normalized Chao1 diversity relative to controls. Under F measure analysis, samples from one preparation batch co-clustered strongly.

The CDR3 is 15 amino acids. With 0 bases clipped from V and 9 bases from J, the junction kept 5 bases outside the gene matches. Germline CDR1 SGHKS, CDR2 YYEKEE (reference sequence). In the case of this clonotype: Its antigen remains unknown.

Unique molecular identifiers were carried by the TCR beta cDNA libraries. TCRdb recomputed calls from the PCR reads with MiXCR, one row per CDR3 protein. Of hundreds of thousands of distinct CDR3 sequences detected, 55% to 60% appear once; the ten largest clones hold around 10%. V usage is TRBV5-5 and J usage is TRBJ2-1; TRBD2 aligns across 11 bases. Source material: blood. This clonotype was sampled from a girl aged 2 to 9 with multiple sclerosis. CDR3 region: CASSLVAGGYSEQFF. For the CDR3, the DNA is TGTGCCAGCAGCTTGGTAGCGGGGGGGTATAGTGAGCAGTTCTTC.